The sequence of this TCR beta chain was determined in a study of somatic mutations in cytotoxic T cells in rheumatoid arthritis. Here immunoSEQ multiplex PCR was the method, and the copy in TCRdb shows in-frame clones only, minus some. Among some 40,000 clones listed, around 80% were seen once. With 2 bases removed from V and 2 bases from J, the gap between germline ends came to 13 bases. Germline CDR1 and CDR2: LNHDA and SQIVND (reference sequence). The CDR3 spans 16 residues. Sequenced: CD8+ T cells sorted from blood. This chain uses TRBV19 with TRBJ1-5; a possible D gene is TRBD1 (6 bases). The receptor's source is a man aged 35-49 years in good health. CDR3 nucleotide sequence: TGTGCCAGTAGTATAAGCCCCGGGGGCGGCAATCAGCCCCAGCATTTT. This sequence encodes CASSISPGGGNQPQHF.